This T cell receptor (beta chain) was captured by sequencing in a study of T cell changes during pregnancy in multiple sclerosis. Trimming pared 5 bases from V and 6 bases from J, leaving 14 bases between. Germline V gene data show CDR1 as SGHNT and CDR2 as YENEEA. This CDR3 is 13 amino acids long. Sequencing was performed with immunoSEQ multiplex PCR; in TCRdb, only in-frame clones are kept and a portion is missing. Seen here are about 73,000 clones, 85% to 95% observed once, and the top ten hold about 2.8%. This sequence originates from a female donor in good health, enrolled as a control in a pregnancy study. This chain joins TRBV11-3 and TRBJ2-7; TRBD2 is a possible D gene (5 bases). The sample was peripheral blood, taken in the third trimester of pregnancy. CDR3 DNA: TGTGCCAGCAGCGGTGGTGTAGGGAGCGAGCAGTACTTC. As protein: CASSGGVGSEQYF.